This T cell receptor beta chain was sequenced for a study of graft-versus-host responses after intestinal transplantation. This CDR3 spans 15 amino acids. Germline V lookup: CDR1 MNHEY, CDR2 SVGAGI. After removal of 3 bases from V and 4 bases from J, the junction contained 7 bases not matched to a gene. Details on this clone: Antigen unknown.

Generated by immunoSEQ multiplex PCR, the TCRdb table keeps only in-frame clones and is missing some. The repertoire holds about 88,000 clones, with 75% to 95% as singletons. The chain uses TRBV6-5 and TRBJ2-3; 7 bases match TRBD2. The clonotype originates from a human donor who was the organ donor for an intestinal transplant. The sequencing used unstimulated CD4+ T cells sorted from spleen or lymph node cells, collected before transplant. The CDR3 here is CASSYLGLGSDTQYF. The CDR3 nucleotides read TGTGCCAGCAGTTATCTTGGACTAGGGTCAGATACGCAGTATTTT.